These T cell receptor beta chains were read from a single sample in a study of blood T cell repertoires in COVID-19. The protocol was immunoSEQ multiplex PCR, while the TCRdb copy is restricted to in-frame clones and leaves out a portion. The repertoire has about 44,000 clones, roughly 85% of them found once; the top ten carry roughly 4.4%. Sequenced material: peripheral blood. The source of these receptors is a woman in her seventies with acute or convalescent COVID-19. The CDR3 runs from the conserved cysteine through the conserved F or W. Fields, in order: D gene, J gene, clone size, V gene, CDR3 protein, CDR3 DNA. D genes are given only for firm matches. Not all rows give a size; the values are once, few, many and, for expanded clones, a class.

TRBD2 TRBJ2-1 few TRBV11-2 CASSFYPGGPYEQFF TGTGCCAGCAGCTTTTATCCGGGAGGGCCCTATGAGCAGTTCTTC
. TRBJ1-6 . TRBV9 CASSVEGRGSSYNSPLHF TGTGCCAGCAGCGTAGAGGGGAGGGGCAGCTCCTATAATTCACCCCTCCACTTT
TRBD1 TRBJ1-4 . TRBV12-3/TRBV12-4 CASNYRGGKLFF TGTGCCAGCAACTACAGGGGGGGAAAACTGTTTTTT
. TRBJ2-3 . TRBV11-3 CASSLVSEDTQYF TGTGCCAGCAGCTTAGTTAGCGAAGATACGCAGTATTTT
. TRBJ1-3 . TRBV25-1 CASSRPGGNTIYF TGTGCCAGCAGTAGGCCAGGGGGAAACACCATATATTTT
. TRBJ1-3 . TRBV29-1 CSVLGLGQNTIYF TGCAGCGTCCTCGGTCTTGGGCAAAACACCATATATTTT
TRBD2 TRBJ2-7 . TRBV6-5 CASSYGGGSYEQYF TGTGCCAGCAGTTACGGGGGGGGGTCCTACGAGCAGTACTTC
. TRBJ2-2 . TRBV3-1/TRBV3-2 CASSLTDSGAGELFF TGTGCCAGCAGCCTGACGGACTCAGGGGCCGGGGAGCTGTTTTTT
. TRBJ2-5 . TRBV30 CAWSVGGGGQETQYF TGTGCCTGGAGTGTAGGGGGGGGAGGCCAAGAGACCCAGTACTTC
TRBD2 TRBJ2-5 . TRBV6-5 CASSYTSGTHQETQYF TGTGCCAGCAGTTACACTAGCGGGACCCATCAAGAGACCCAGTACTTC
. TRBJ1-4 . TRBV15 CATSRDAGITNEKLFF TGTGCCACCAGCAGAGATGCGGGGATTACTAATGAAAAACTGTTTTTT
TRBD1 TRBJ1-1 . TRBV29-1 CSGNRGNTEAFF TGCAGCGGAAACAGGGGAAACACTGAAGCTTTCTTT
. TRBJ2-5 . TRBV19 CASSMAGQTQYF TGTGCCAGTAGTATGGCAGGGCAGACCCAGTACTTC
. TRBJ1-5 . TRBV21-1 CASSRRTGYQPQHF TGTGCCAGCAGCCGACGGACAGGGTATCAGCCCCAGCATTTT
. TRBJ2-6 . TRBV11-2 CASSQRGSGANVLTF TGTGCCAGCAGCCAAAGGGGCTCTGGGGCCAACGTCCTGACTTTC
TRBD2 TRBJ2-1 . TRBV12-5 CASGPGTSWNEQFF TGTGCTAGTGGTCCGGGGACTAGTTGGAATGAGCAGTTCTTC
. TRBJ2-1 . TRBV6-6 CASRRGLSEQFF TGTGCCAGCAGACGGGGACTGTCAGAGCAGTTCTTC
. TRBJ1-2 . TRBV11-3 CASSRSGGFGYTF TGTGCCAGCAGCCGATCGGGGGGATTTGGCTACACCTTC
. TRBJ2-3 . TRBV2 CASRAGLYTDTQYF TGTGCCAGCAGGGCCGGACTATACACAGATACGCAGTATTTT
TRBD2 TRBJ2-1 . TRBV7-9 CAIPGLHNEQFF TGTGCCATACCGGGACTACACAATGAGCAGTTCTTC
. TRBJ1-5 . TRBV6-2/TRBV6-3 CASSYPQSPAGNQPQHF TGTGCCAGCAGTTACCCTCAGTCTCCGGCGGGCAATCAGCCCCAGCATTTT
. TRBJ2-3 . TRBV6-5 CASSYERASSTDTQYF TGTGCCAGCAGTTACGAGAGGGCGTCCAGCACAGATACGCAGTATTTT
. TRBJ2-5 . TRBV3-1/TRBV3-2 CASSRSRGQETQYF TGTGCCAGCAGCCGTAGCCGCGGGCAAGAGACCCAGTACTTC
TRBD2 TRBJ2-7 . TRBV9 CASSVDGTSGRPHEQYF TGTGCCAGCAGCGTAGATGGGACTAGCGGGAGGCCACACGAGCAGTACTTC
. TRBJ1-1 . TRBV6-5 CASSYGPRAEAFF TGTGCCAGCAGTTACGGGCCCAGGGCTGAAGCTTTCTTT
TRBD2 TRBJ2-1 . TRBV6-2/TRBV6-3 CASSPGGPNYNEQFF TGTGCCAGCAGCCCGGGAGGGCCGAATTACAATGAGCAGTTCTTC
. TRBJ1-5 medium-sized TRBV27 CASSLSGQPTPQHF TGTGCCAGCAGCTTGTCTGGACAGCCAACGCCCCAGCATTTT
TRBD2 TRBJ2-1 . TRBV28 CASSLGGRAFYNEQFF TGTGCCAGCAGTTTGGGCGGGAGGGCCTTCTACAATGAGCAGTTCTTC
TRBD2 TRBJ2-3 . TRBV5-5 CASSLPLAGGGTDTQYF TGTGCCAGCAGCTTGCCCCTAGCGGGAGGGGGTACAGATACGCAGTATTTT
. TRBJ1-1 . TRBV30 CAWTGGMNTEAFF TGTGCCTGGACCGGCGGGATGAACACTGAAGCTTTCTTT
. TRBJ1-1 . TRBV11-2 CASLPLRPTNTEAFF TGTGCCAGCCTTCCGTTGAGGCCGACGAACACTGAAGCTTTCTTT
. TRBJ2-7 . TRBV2 CASSVSRAYEQYF TGTGCCAGCAGTGTATCCCGCGCTTACGAGCAGTACTTC
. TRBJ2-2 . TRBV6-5 CASVAPNTGELFF TGTGCCAGCGTGGCACCGAACACCGGGGAGCTGTTTTTT